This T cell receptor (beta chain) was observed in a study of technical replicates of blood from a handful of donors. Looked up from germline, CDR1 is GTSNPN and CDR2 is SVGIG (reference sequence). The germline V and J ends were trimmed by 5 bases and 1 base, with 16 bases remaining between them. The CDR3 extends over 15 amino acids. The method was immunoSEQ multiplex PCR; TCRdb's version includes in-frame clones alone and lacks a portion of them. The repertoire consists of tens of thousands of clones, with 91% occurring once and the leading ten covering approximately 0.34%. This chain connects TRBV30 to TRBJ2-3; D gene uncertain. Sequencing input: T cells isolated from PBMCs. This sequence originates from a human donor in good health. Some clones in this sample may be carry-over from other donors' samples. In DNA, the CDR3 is TGTGCCTGGGCGGATCCCGGGTTCGGCACAGATACGCAGTATTTT. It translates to CAWADPGFGTDTQYF.